The 13 T cell receptor beta chains in this list originate from one sample, sequenced in a study of shared clonotypes between healthy human individuals. CD45RO-negative CD8 cells positively selected for CCR7 made up the naive population, which excluded terminally differentiated effector memory CD45RA+ cells. TCRdb's copy holds only in-frame clones and misses some; the assay was immunoSEQ multiplex PCR. The repertoire consists of roughly 1,800,000 clones, with about 94% occurring once and the leading ten covering 1.2%. Input material: naive CD8+ T cells sorted from blood. These receptors were obtained from a man aged 18 to 29 in good health.

The J gene is TRBJ2-7, the V gene TRBV6-6; weak D call: TRBD2 (6 bases). Germline assignment: CDR1 MNHNY and CDR2 SVGAGI (reference sequence). The CDR3 is made up of 14 amino acids. Deletions cut 2 bases from V and 2 bases from J, with 10 bases between. The CDR3 loop is CASSYGGFTYEQYF. The CDR3 DNA reads as TGTGCCAGCAGTTACGGGGGGTTCACCTACGAGCAGTACTTC.

This chain links TRBV27 with TRBJ2-7; D not resolved. The V gene lost 5 bases and the J gene lost 2 bases, with 22 bases spanning the gap. CDR1 MNHEY and CDR2 SMNVEV come from the germline V gene (reference sequence). The CDR3 has 17 amino acids. The CDR3 sequence: CASSPSLTRTVAYEQYF. For the CDR3, the DNA is TGTGCCAGCAGTCCATCCCTGACACGTACGGTAGCCTACGAGCAGTACTTC.

Note on this clone: Other nucleotide sequences from this sample produce the same CDR3. This chain uses TRBV6-5 with TRBJ2-7, with D unresolved. This CDR3 spans 11 amino acids. Germline CDR1 is MNHEY and CDR2 is SVGAGI. The germline V and J ends were trimmed by 4 bases and 3 bases, with 4 bases remaining between them. The CDR3 DNA follows: TGTGCCAGCAGTTCATACTACGAGCAGTACTTC. It encodes CASSSYYEQYF.

The CDR3: CASSGFEGDSPLHF. The CDR3 DNA follows: TGTGCCAGCAGTGGATTCGAGGGAGATTCACCCCTCCACTTT. J is TRBJ1-6 and V is TRBV6-1; D ambiguous. V was cut by 4 bases and J by 8 bases, with 12 bases left in between. Germline lookup yields CDR1 MNHNS and CDR2 SASEGT. This CDR3 spans 14 amino acids.

This chain uses TRBV28 with TRBJ2-1; D perhaps matches TRBD1 (5 bases). The CDR3 runs 13 residues. Germline assignment: CDR1 MDHEN and CDR2 SYDVKM. V was cut by 3 bases and J by 3 bases, with 6 bases left in between. As DNA, the CDR3 is TGTGCCAGCAGTTTGGGGCACTACAATGAGCAGTTCTTC. It specifies CASSLGHYNEQFF. Variable domain in full (rest from reference TRBV28 and TRBJ2-1): DVKVTQSSRYLVKRTGEKVFLECVQDMDHENMFWYRQDPGLGLRLIYFSYDVKMKEKGDIPEGYSVSREKKERFSLILESASTNQTSMYLCASSLGHYNEQFFGPGTRLTVL.

The chain couples TRBV7-8 to TRBJ2-1; 10 bases align to TRBD2. J gave up 4 bases and V 5 bases, and 8 bases lay outside the gene matches. The CDR3 sequence is 16 residues long. The germline gives CDR1 SGHVS, CDR2 FQNEAQ. The CDR3 reads CASSASGGAEYNEQFF. The CDR3 DNA sequence: TGTGCCAGCAGCGCAAGCGGGGGGGCTGAATACAATGAGCAGTTCTTC.

The chain recombines TRBV28 with TRBJ1-6, with D unresolved. Germline loops: CDR1 MDHEN, CDR2 SYDVKM. The CDR3 loop spans 14 amino acids. V gave up 5 bases and J gave up 8 bases, with 13 bases separating them. The CDR3 nucleotides are TGTGCCAGCAGTCTATCCCCCCGGGATTCACCCCTCCACTTT. This sequence encodes CASSLSPRDSPLHF.

This rearrangement joins TRBV15 to TRBJ1-1, with 8 bases identical to TRBD1. Losses at the gene ends were 1 base for V and 5 bases for J; bases not matched to a gene: 9. Germline-derived CDR1 and CDR2 are LNHNV and YYDKDF (reference sequence). This CDR3 spans 16 amino acids. The CDR3 DNA reads TGTGCCACCAGCAGAGTCGGACAGGGAATTTGGACTGAAGCTTTCTTT. It specifies CATSRVGQGIWTEAFF.

V gene TRBV7-9 combines with J gene TRBJ1-1; 9 bases align to TRBD1. CDR1 is SEHNR, CDR2 FQNEAQ, per germline (reference sequence). V trimming: 5 bases; J trimming: 1 base; junction bases outside the gene matches: 5. The CDR3 is 15 residues long. The CDR3 sequence: CASSDGQGSNTEAFF. The CDR3 nucleotides read TGTGCCAGCAGCGACGGACAGGGGTCGAACACTGAAGCTTTCTTT.

The chain combines TRBV6-5 with TRBJ1-3; TRBD1 matches at 9 bases. From germline, CDR1 is MNHEY and CDR2 SVGAGI. J lost 4 bases, V lost 5 bases, and 6 bases had no gene match. This CDR3 region has 15 residues. The CDR3 loop is CASSLGTGWGNTIYF. CDR3 bases: TGTGCCAGCAGTCTTGGGACAGGGTGGGGAAACACCATATATTTT.

The chain has TRBV7-9 and TRBJ2-2, with no clear D. The CDR3 runs 14 residues. Germline V gene data show CDR1 as SEHNR and CDR2 as FQNEAQ (reference sequence). V was trimmed by 3 bases and J by 0 bases, leaving 5 bases between them. The CDR3 protein is CASSFRSNTGELFF. Here the CDR3 DNA reads TGTGCCAGCAGCTTCAGATCGAACACCGGGGAGCTGTTTTTT.

This rearrangement joins TRBV4-1 to TRBJ1-3; D is unclear. This CDR3 has 15 residues. The V end lost 0 bases, the J end lost 0 bases, and 6 bases lay between the germline ends. CDR1 MGHRA and CDR2 YSYEKL come from the germline V gene. CDR3 region: CASSQEAVSGNTIYF. The CDR3 bases are TGCGCCAGCAGCCAAGAGGCGGTCTCTGGAAACACCATATATTTT.

The chain carries TRBV7-9 and TRBJ2-1, with TRBD2 identical over 8 bases. J gave up 7 bases and V 5 bases, and 13 bases lay outside the gene matches. The germline V gene has CDR1 SEHNR and CDR2 FQNEAQ (reference sequence). The CDR3 runs to 16 residues. CDR3 amino acids: CASSVGGLAGRNEQFF. DNA for the CDR3: TGTGCCAGCAGCGTAGGGGGTCTAGCGGGCCGAAATGAGCAGTTCTTC.